These 19 T cell receptor beta chains came from one sample sequenced in a study of identical twins. From the 5' RACE reads, TCRdb called clonotypes with MiXCR, one entry per CDR3 protein. The sample has roughly 750,000 distinct CDR3 sequences; 20% to 25% are singletons. Separately, the same data were catalogued under a study of T cells expressing NK-cell markers.

Specimen: PBMCs. Source of these receptors: a woman under 30 in good health.

The rearrangement links TRBV20-1 to TRBJ1-5; no definite D call. Per the germline V gene, CDR1 is DFQATT and CDR2 is SNEGSKA (reference sequence). CDR3 length: 13 residues. V gave up 5 bases and J gave up 3 bases, with 11 bases separating them. The CDR3 is CSAAAVDNQPQHF. Written as DNA, the CDR3 is TGCAGTGCTGCTGCAGTAGACAATCAGCCCCAGCATTTT.

The V call is TRBV15, the J call TRBJ2-1, with D maybe TRBD2 (5 bases). The ends were cut back, 0 bases at V and 7 bases at J, with 16 bases in the middle. CDR3 length: 16 residues. From germline, CDR1 is LNHNV and CDR2 YYDKDF (reference sequence). The CDR3 is CATSRDEGIIPNEQFF. For the CDR3, the DNA is TGTGCCACCAGCAGAGATGAGGGAATAATACCTAATGAGCAGTTCTTC. The whole variable domain, filled in from reference TRBV15 and TRBJ2-1, reads DAMVIQNPRYQVTQFGKPVTLSCSQTLNHNVMYWYQQKSSQAPKLLFHYYDKDFNNEADTPDNFQSRRPNTSFCFLDIRSPGLGDTAMYLCATSRDEGIIPNEQFFGPGTRLTVL.

This chain connects TRBV29-1 to TRBJ1-1; no reliable D call. Germline assignment: CDR1 SQVTM and CDR2 ANQGSEA. The V end was cut by 6 bases, the J end by 5 bases, with 7 bases between. CDR3 length equals 10 residues. The CDR3 loop reads CSVGRTEAFF. The DNA for the CDR3 is TGCAGCGTAGGTAGGACTGAAGCTTTCTTT. The variable domain in full, completed from reference TRBV29-1 and TRBJ1-1, reads SAVISQKPSRDICQRGTSLTIQCQVDSQVTMMFWYRQQPGQSLTLIATANQGSEATYESGFVIDKFPISRPNLTFSTLTVSNMSPEDSSIYLCSVGRTEAFFGQGTRLTVV.

The chain employs TRBV20-1 and TRBJ2-1; D may be TRBD2 (6 bases). V gave up 5 bases and J gave up 2 bases, with 10 bases separating them. There are 13 residues in the CDR3. Germline-derived CDR1 and CDR2 are DFQATT and SNEGSKA (reference sequence). The CDR3 bases are TGCAGTGCTTCGCGGGGAGCCTACAATGAGCAGTTCTTC. Protein product: CSASRGAYNEQFF.

The chain uses TRBV12-3 or TRBV12-4 and TRBJ2-1, with 7 bases matching TRBD2. V shed 5 bases, J shed 9 bases, and the junction held 16 bases outside the gene matches. The CDR3 runs 16 residues. For the CDR3, the DNA is TGTGCCAGCAGTCCCTTAGCGGGCCCTCCCCCGGGTGAGCAGTTCTTC. Its protein product is CASSPLAGPPPGEQFF.

J is TRBJ2-2 and V is TRBV10-3; D unresolved. The CDR3 runs to 12 residues. Germline-derived CDR1 and CDR2 are ENHRY and SYGVKD. V was shortened by 0 bases and J by 13 bases, with 9 bases between the two germline ends. The CDR3 DNA follows: TGTGCCATCAGTGAGTCCAAGTGGGCGCTGTTTTTT. Protein: CAISESKWALFF.

A remark on this clonotype: The junction does not match germline at one end; this may be a read error. The chain has TRBV7-9 and TRBJ2-5; D gene uncertain. The CDR3 covers 14 residues. Germline CDR1 reads SEHNR; CDR2 reads FQNEAQ (reference sequence). In DNA, the CDR3 is TGTGCCAGCAGCTTATATGAGGCCCAAGGGACCCAGTACTTC. Translated, it gives CASSLYEAQGTQYF.

This clonotype was seen only a few times. This chain joins TRBV29-1 and TRBJ1-1; weak D call: TRBD1 (5 bases). The CDR3 length is 14 residues. Germline values: CDR1 SQVTM, CDR2 ANQGSEA. Here the CDR3 reads CSAREGPIYTEAFF. CDR3 nucleotides: TGCAGTGCAAGAGAGGGGCCGATTTACACTGAAGCTTTCTTT. The full variable domain, with the rest looked up from reference TRBV29-1 and TRBJ1-1, is SAVISQKPSRDICQRGTSLTIQCQVDSQVTMMFWYRQQPGQSLTLIATANQGSEATYESGFVIDKFPISRPNLTFSTLTVSNMSPEDSSIYLCSAREGPIYTEAFFGQGTRLTVV.

This sequence joins TRBV7-6 and TRBJ2-1; TRBD1 aligns across 7 bases. Unmatched junction bases numbered 6, after V lost 2 bases and J lost 5 bases. Germline loops: CDR1 SGHVS, CDR2 FNYEAQ. This CDR3 is built from 15 residues. For the CDR3, the DNA is TGTGCCAGCAGCTTAACGAGGGGGCCGAACAATGAGCAGTTCTTC. The encoded protein is CASSLTRGPNNEQFF.

The sample holds many counts of this clonotype. The gene calls are TRBV5-6 and TRBJ2-1; the D call may be TRBD1 or TRBD2 (5 bases each). CDR1 and CDR2 (germline): SGHDT, YYEEEE. There are 14 residues in the CDR3. Trimming pared 2 bases from V and 8 bases from J, leaving 14 bases between. This CDR3 reads CASSFPTRDDEQFF. In DNA form, the CDR3 reads TGTGCCAGCAGCTTCCCGACACGGGACGATGAGCAGTTCTTC.

This clonotype occurred many times. V and J are TRBV13 and TRBJ2-1; D is uncertain. The V and J ends lost 0 bases and 4 bases respectively, with 7 bases between them. The CDR3 spans 14 residues. Germline V lookup: CDR1 PRHDT, CDR2 FYEKMQ (reference sequence). The CDR3 DNA reads TGTGCCAGCAGCTTAGGGTTAGGATACAATGAGCAGTTCTTC. Translated: CASSLGLGYNEQFF.

The chain recombines TRBV5-1 with TRBJ2-2, with no clear D. Trimming left V 0 bases short and J 7 bases short, with 7 bases between. Germline lookup yields CDR1 SGHRS and CDR2 YFSETQ. This CDR3 contains 13 residues. The DNA for the CDR3 is TGCGCCAGCAGCTTGGGGTACAACGGGGAGCTGTTTTTT. Protein: CASSLGYNGELFF.

V usage is TRBV25-1 and J usage is TRBJ2-4; D is ambiguous. The CDR3 contains 14 residues. CDR1 and CDR2 (germline): MGHDK, SYGVNS. V lost 6 bases, J lost 3 bases, and 12 bases lay in between. CDR3 region: CASSDSRVKNIQYF. The CDR3 nucleotides read TGTGCCAGCAGCGACTCTAGGGTCAAAAACATTCAGTACTTC. The variable domain in full, with the rest retrieved from reference TRBV25-1 and TRBJ2-4, is EADIYQTPRYLVIGTGKKITLECSQTMGHDKMYWYQQDPGMELHLIHYSYGVNSTEKGDLSSESTVSRIRTEHFPLTLESARPSHTSQYLCASSDSRVKNIQYFGAGTRLSVL.

The rearrangement links TRBV5-6 to TRBJ2-1; 9 nucleotides match TRBD2. Germline trimming cut 1 base from V and 7 bases from J; bases unmatched to any gene: 9. Germline-derived CDR1 and CDR2 are SGHDT and YYEEEE. This CDR3 has 16 residues. The CDR3 region has the DNA TGTGCCAGCAGCTTGATCCAAAGCGGGGGGTGGAATGAGCAGTTCTTC. Residues: CASSLIQSGGWNEQFF.

CDR3 region: CSVAQGLYEQYF. The CDR3 DNA sequence: TGCAGTGTGGCTCAGGGGCTCTACGAGCAGTACTTC. This chain joins TRBV20-1 and TRBJ2-7, with a possible D match to TRBD1 (6 bases). V shed 7 bases and J shed 3 bases, with 13 bases lying between them. Germline CDR1 and CDR2: DFQATT and SNEGSKA (reference sequence). This CDR3 region has 12 residues.

CDR3 in amino acids: CASSPGSWGNEKLFF. As DNA, the CDR3 is TGTGCCAGCAGCCCCGGGAGCTGGGGTAATGAAAAACTGTTTTTT. The chain uses TRBV7-2 and TRBJ1-4, with D hard to call. The CDR3 is 15 amino acids. Germline CDR1 reads SGHTA; CDR2 reads FQGNSA. Trimming pared 5 bases from V and 4 bases from J, leaving 14 bases between. The full variable domain, completed using reference TRBV7-2 and TRBJ1-4, is GAGVSQSPSNKVTEKGKDVELRCDPISGHTALYWYRQSLGQGLEFLIYFQGNSAPDKSGLPSDRFSAERTGGSVSTLTIQRTQQEDSAVYLCASSPGSWGNEKLFFGSGTQLSVL.

The rearrangement uses TRBV5-5 and TRBJ2-7, with TRBD2 as a possible D gene (6 bases). Trimming stripped 5 bases from V and 6 bases from J, with 15 bases between. This CDR3 contains 13 residues. CDR1 is SGHKS and CDR2 is YYEKEE in the germline V gene (reference sequence). This chain's CDR3 is CASSLSGGIEQYF. The CDR3 bases are TGTGCCAGCAGTCTTAGTGGCGGGATCGAGCAGTACTTC.

This clonotype turned up a few times. The gene calls are TRBV11-2 and TRBJ2-6; D may be TRBD1 (6 bases). The V gene lost 5 bases and the J gene lost 5 bases, with 19 bases spanning the gap. Per germline, CDR1 SGHAT and CDR2 FQNNGV. The CDR3 is made up of 17 amino acids. The CDR3 DNA is TGTGCCAGCAGCCTCCGGACAGCAGCCTCCAGGGCCAACGTCCTGACTTTC. This gives the protein CASSLRTAASRANVLTF.

Regarding this clonotype: Possible read error: a much larger clone is one base away. V gene TRBV7-2 combines with J gene TRBJ2-5; maybe TRBD2 (6 bases). This CDR3 comprises 15 residues. The germline gives CDR1 SGHTA, CDR2 FQGNSA. CDR3 bases: TGTGCCAGCAGCTCGAAAGCTTTCTGGGGGGAGACCCAGCACTTC. Protein: CASSSKAFWGETQHF.